The 18 T cell receptor beta chains presented below share a single source sample, sequenced in a study of T cell clones after liver transplantation. The protocol was immunoSEQ multiplex PCR, while the TCRdb copy is restricted to in-frame clones and leaves out a portion. This table holds around 110,000 clones, around nine tenths found once. The sequencing here drew on CD4+ T cells from blood, taken 12 months after liver transplant. These receptor sequences come from a human patient who received a liver transplant. Some T cells may originate from the graft donor.

The rearrangement uses TRBV7-2 and TRBJ2-7; TRBD1 matches 7 bases. V trimming: 3 bases; J trimming: 5 bases; junction bases outside the gene matches: 7. Germline values: CDR1 SGHTA, CDR2 FQGNSA. There are 14 residues in the CDR3. The CDR3 bases are TGTGCCAGCAGCTTGGGGACAGCAACAGACGAGCAGTACTTC. It translates to CASSLGTATDEQYF.

The chain employs TRBV19 and TRBJ2-1, with 9 bases matching TRBD1. J gave up 6 bases and V 4 bases, and 10 bases lay outside the gene matches. CDR1 and CDR2 from the germline V gene are LNHDA and SQIVND (reference sequence). The CDR3 is made up of 16 amino acids. The CDR3 is CASSRSGTGIGNEQFF. The CDR3 DNA is TGTGCCAGTAGTAGGTCCGGGACAGGGATAGGCAATGAGCAGTTCTTC.

The chain uses TRBV18 and TRBJ2-1, with D tentatively TRBD1 (6 bases). V shed 4 bases and J shed 6 bases, with 10 bases lying between them. In germline, CDR1 is KGHSH, CDR2 LQKENI. This CDR3 is built from 13 residues. CDR3 protein: CASSLKQGNEQFF. DNA of the CDR3: TGTGCCAGCTCACTTAAACAGGGCAATGAGCAGTTCTTC.

The chain carries TRBV5-6 and TRBJ1-2, with D maybe TRBD1 (5 bases). Trimming pared 4 bases from V and 6 bases from J, leaving 7 bases between. CDR3 size: 11 residues. The germline gives CDR1 SGHDT, CDR2 YYEEEE. Written as DNA, the CDR3 is TGTGCCAGCAGCCCCAGGGATGGCTACACCTTC. Encoded protein: CASSPRDGYTF.

This chain uses TRBV11-3 with TRBJ2-2; D remains unclear. This CDR3 contains 11 residues. V lost 7 bases and J lost 5, with 5 bases in between. Germline CDR1 is SGHNT and CDR2 is YENEEA. The CDR3: CASTATGELFF. CDR3 nucleotides: TGTGCCAGCACTGCGACCGGGGAGCTGTTTTTT.

The chain links TRBV11-3 to TRBJ2-3, with D perhaps matching TRBD1 (5 bases). This CDR3 is built from 16 residues. The V end was cut by 1 base, the J end by 0 bases, with 11 bases between. CDR1 and CDR2 from the germline V gene are SGHNT and YENEEA. The CDR3 DNA follows: TGTGCCAGCAGCTTAGGTCCCCAGGGTAGCACAGATACGCAGTATTTT. This codes for CASSLGPQGSTDTQYF. Full variable domain (outside the CDR3, taken from reference TRBV11-3 and TRBJ2-3): EAGVVQSPRYKIIEKKQPVAFWCNPISGHNTLYWYLQNLGQGPELLIRYENEEAVDDSQLPKDRFSAERLKGVDSTLKIQPAELGDSAVYLCASSLGPQGSTDTQYFGPGTRLTVL.

V and J are TRBV10-2 and TRBJ2-1; TRBD2 matches 9 bases. The germline V gene has CDR1 WSHSY and CDR2 SAAADI. V lost 6 bases and J lost 7; bases outside the gene matches: 13. CDR3 size: 16 residues. The CDR3 here is CASRGPGLATVNEQFF. In nucleotides, the CDR3 is TGCGCCAGCAGGGGCCCTGGACTAGCGACGGTGAATGAGCAGTTCTTC.

The V gene is TRBV5-1, the J gene TRBJ2-3; the match to TRBD2 covers 10 bases. The germline gives CDR1 SGHRS, CDR2 YFSETQ. CDR3 length: 18 residues. With V trimmed by 4 bases and J by 2 bases, 13 bases remained unmatched. CDR3 residues: CASSPLSALAGVTDTQYF. In DNA, the CDR3 is TGCGCCAGCAGCCCACTCTCAGCTCTAGCGGGAGTCACAGATACGCAGTATTTT.

The V gene is TRBV19, the J gene TRBJ2-7; 7 bases fit TRBD1. In germline, CDR1 is LNHDA, CDR2 SQIVND (reference sequence). V shed 5 bases and J 3 bases; nucleotides not matched to a gene: 13. This CDR3 spans 16 amino acids. CDR3 region: CASSPPTGSSYYEQYF. The DNA of the CDR3 is TGTGCCAGTAGTCCTCCGACAGGGTCGAGCTACTACGAGCAGTACTTC.

The V call is TRBV2, the J call TRBJ2-3; no definite D call. Germline loops: CDR1 SNHLY, CDR2 FYNNEI. CDR3 size: 15 residues. V lost 1 base and J 0 bases, leaving 8 bases between the germline ends. This chain's CDR3 is CASSEDRWSTDTQYF. The CDR3, as DNA: TGTGCCAGCAGTGAAGACAGATGGAGCACAGATACGCAGTATTTT. Using reference TRBV2 and TRBJ2-3 for the parts outside the CDR3, the full variable domain is EPEVTQTPSHQVTQMGQEVILRCVPISNHLYFYWYRQILGQKVEFLVSFYNNEISEKSEIFDDQFSVERPDGSNFTLKIRSTKLEDSAMYFCASSEDRWSTDTQYFGPGTRLTVL.

CDR3 bases: TGTGCCAGCAGCCCGTATTCGGTCTCTAGCGGGAGCCGGAATGAGCAGTTCTTC. The encoded protein is CASSPYSVSSGSRNEQFF. The chain couples TRBV11-1 to TRBJ2-1, with TRBD2 identical over 10 bases. Germline CDR1 reads SGHAT; CDR2 reads FQDESV (reference sequence). The CDR3 runs to 18 residues. V was pared by 5 bases and J by 7 bases, with 17 bases of the junction left unmatched.

This clone was seen once. V and J are TRBV27 and TRBJ2-1; 8 bases match TRBD2. The CDR3 length is 13 residues. Losses at the gene ends were 0 bases for V and 16 bases for J; bases not matched to a gene: 8. Germline CDR1 and CDR2: MNHEY and SMNVEV (reference sequence). The CDR3 region is CASSLSPGTSIFF. For the CDR3, the DNA is TGTGCCAGCAGTTTATCCCCCGGGACTAGTATTTTCTTC.

This rearrangement joins TRBV7-2 to TRBJ2-5; 7 bases fit TRBD1. Germline-derived CDR1 and CDR2 are SGHTA and FQGNSA. The CDR3 is made up of 13 amino acids. Trimming cost V 4 bases and J 5 bases; bases outside gene matches: 4. CDR3 bases: TGTGCCAGCAGCTCCACAGGGGAGGAGACCCAGTACTTC. This codes for CASSSTGEETQYF. Drawing the rest from reference TRBV7-2 and TRBJ2-5, the complete variable domain is GAGVSQSPSNKVTEKGKDVELRCDPISGHTALYWYRQSLGQGLEFLIYFQGNSAPDKSGLPSDRFSAERTGGSVSTLTIQRTQQEDSAVYLCASSSTGEETQYFGPGTRLLVL.

This clone was detected once. The V and J genes are TRBV29-1 and TRBJ2-5; D is possibly TRBD1 or TRBD2 (5 bases each). Per germline, CDR1 SQVTM and CDR2 ANQGSEA. V lost 4 bases to trimming and J lost 1 base, with 10 bases between them. The CDR3 extends over 13 amino acids. Here the CDR3 DNA reads TGCAGCGTTGGTCGAGGGGCCCAAGAGACCCAGTACTTC. Protein sequence: CSVGRGAQETQYF.

This clone has a single count. The V and J genes are TRBV6-4 and TRBJ2-1, with 9 bases lining up with TRBD2. The CDR3 consists of 12 residues. The J segment lost 10 bases and the V segment lost 8 bases, leaving 6 bases of the junction unmatched. From germline, CDR1 is MRHNA and CDR2 SNTAGT. The CDR3 coding sequence is TGTGCCAGCTCTAGCGGGACGGGAGAGCAGTTCTTC. Amino acid sequence: CASSSGTGEQFF.

This clone was found once. The gene calls are TRBV5-6 and TRBJ2-5, with 10 bases aligning to TRBD1. Germline values: CDR1 SGHDT, CDR2 YYEEEE. Unmatched junction bases numbered 7, after V lost 4 bases and J lost 4 bases. The CDR3 is made up of 15 amino acids. This CDR3 is CASSTTGGRGETQYF. The CDR3 DNA is TGTGCCAGCAGCACGACAGGGGGCCGAGGAGAGACCCAGTACTTC. Full variable domain (rest looked up from reference TRBV5-6 and TRBJ2-5): DAGVTQSPTHLIKTRGQQVTLRCSPKSGHDTVSWYQQALGQGPQFIFQYYEEEERQRGNFPDRFSGHQFPNYSSELNVNALLLGDSALYLCASSTTGGRGETQYFGPGTRLLVL.

The chain carries TRBV4-1 and TRBJ2-1; 8 nucleotides agree with TRBD2. Losses at the gene ends were 5 bases for V and 9 bases for J; bases not matched to a gene: 24. The CDR3 has 19 residues. CDR1 is MGHRA, CDR2 YSYEKL, per germline. The DNA for the CDR3 is TGCGCCAGCAGCAACACTCGCGGGATTAGCGGGACATCTGTCGGTGAGCAGTTCTTC. Residues: CASSNTRGISGTSVGEQFF.

This clone was seen a single time. The chain combines TRBV6-5 with TRBJ2-7; a weak D match, TRBD2 (6 bases). CDR1 is MNHEY and CDR2 is SVGAGI in the germline V gene. Trimming cost V 6 bases and J 1 base, with 16 bases left between them. This CDR3 contains 15 residues. The chain's CDR3 is CASSFAQDYSYEQYF. The CDR3 coding sequence is TGTGCCAGCAGCTTCGCCCAGGACTATTCCTACGAGCAGTACTTC.